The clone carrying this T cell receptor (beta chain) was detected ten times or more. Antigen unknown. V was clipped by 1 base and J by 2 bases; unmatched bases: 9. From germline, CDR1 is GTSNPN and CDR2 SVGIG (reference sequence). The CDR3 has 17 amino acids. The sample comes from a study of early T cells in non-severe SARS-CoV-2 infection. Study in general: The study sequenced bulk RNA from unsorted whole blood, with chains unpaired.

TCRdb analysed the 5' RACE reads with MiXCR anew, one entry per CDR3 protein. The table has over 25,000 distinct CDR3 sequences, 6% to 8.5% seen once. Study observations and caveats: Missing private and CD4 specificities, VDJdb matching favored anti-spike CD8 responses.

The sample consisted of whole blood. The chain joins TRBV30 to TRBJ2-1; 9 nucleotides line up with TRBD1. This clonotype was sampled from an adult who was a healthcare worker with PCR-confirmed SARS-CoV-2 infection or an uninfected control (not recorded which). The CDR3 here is CAWSALIRTGAYNEQFF. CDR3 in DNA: TGTGCCTGGAGTGCCTTAATAAGGACAGGGGCCTACAATGAGCAGTTCTTC.